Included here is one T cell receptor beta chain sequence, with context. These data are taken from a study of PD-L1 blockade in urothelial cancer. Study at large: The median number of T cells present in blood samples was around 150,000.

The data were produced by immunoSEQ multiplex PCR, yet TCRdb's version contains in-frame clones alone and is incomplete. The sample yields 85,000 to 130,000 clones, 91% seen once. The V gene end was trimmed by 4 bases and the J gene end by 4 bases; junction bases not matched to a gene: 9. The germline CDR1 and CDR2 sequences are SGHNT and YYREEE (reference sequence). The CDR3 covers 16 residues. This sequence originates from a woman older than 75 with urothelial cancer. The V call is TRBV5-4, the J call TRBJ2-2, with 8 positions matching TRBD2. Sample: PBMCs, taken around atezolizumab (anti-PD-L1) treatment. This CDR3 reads CASSQGRTSRTGELFF. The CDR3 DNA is TGTGCCAGCAGCCAAGGAAGGACTAGCCGCACCGGGGAGCTGTTTTTT.